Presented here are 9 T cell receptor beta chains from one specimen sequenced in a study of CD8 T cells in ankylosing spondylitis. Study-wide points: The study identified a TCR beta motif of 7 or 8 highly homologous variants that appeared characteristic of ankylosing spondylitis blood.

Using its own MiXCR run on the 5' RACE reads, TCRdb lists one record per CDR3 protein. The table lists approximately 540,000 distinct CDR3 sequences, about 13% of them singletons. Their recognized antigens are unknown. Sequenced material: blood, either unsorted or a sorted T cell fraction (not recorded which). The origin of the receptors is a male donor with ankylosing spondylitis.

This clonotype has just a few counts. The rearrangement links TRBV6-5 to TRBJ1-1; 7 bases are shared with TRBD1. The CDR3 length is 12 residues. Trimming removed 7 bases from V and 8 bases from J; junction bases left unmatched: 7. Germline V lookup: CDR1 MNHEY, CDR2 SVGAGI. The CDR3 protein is CASKLGTAEAFF. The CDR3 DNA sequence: TGTGCCAGCAAGCTCGGGACAGCGGAAGCTTTCTTT.

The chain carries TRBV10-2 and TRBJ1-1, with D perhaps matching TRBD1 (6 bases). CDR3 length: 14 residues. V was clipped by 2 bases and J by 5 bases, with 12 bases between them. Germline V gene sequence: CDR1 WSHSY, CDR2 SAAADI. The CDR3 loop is CASSEDRRRTEAFF. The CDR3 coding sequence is TGCGCCAGCAGTGAGGACAGGAGAAGGACTGAAGCTTTCTTT.

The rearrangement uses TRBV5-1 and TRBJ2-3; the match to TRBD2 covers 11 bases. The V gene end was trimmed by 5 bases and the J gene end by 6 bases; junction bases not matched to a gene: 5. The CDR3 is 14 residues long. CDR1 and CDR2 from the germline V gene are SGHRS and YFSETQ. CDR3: CASRTSGEWDTQYF. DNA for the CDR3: TGCGCCAGCAGGACTAGCGGGGAGTGGGATACGCAGTATTTT.

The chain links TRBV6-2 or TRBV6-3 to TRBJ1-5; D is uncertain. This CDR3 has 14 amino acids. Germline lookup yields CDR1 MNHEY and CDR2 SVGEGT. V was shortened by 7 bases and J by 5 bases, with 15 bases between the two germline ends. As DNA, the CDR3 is TGTGCCAGCACCAAGCGGGGTATGGATCAGCCCCAGCATTTT. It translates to CASTKRGMDQPQHF.

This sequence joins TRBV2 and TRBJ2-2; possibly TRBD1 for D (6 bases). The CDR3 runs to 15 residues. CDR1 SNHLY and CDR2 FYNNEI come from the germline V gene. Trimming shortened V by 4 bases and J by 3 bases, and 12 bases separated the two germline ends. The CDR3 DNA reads TGTGCCAGCAGTGGGGGCAGACAGGACACCGGGGAGCTGTTTTTT. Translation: CASSGGRQDTGELFF. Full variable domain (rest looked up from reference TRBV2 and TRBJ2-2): EPEVTQTPSHQVTQMGQEVILRCVPISNHLYFYWYRQILGQKVEFLVSFYNNEISEKSEIFDDQFSVERPDGSNFTLKIRSTKLEDSAMYFCASSGGRQDTGELFFGEGSRLTVL.

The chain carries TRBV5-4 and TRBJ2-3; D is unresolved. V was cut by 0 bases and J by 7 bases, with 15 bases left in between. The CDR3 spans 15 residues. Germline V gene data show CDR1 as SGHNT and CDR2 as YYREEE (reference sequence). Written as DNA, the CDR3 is TGTGCCAGCAGCTTGGGCCGGGTCTCCGCCCATACGCAGTATTTT. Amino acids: CASSLGRVSAHTQYF.

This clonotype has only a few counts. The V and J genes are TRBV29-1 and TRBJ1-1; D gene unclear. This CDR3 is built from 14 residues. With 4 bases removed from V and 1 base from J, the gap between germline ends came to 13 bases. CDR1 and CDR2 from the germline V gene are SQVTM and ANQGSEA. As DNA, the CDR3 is TGCAGCGTTGTTTTACGGCTAGGGAACACTGAAGCTTTCTTT. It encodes CSVVLRLGNTEAFF.

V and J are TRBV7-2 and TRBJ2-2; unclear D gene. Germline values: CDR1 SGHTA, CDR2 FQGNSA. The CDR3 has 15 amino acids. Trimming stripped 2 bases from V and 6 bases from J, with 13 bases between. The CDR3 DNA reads TGTGCCAGCAGCTTATTCGGCCCCGGCCCCGGGGAGCTGTTTTTT. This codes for CASSLFGPGPGELFF.

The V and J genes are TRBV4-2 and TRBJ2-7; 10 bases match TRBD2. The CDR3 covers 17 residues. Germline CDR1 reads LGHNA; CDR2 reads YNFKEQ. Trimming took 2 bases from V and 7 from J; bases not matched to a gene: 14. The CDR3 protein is CASSQIRAGGPLGEQYF. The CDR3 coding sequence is TGTGCCAGCAGCCAAATAAGAGCGGGAGGGCCCCTAGGGGAGCAGTACTTC.